This T cell receptor (beta chain) stems from a study of control samples from healthy donors and cancer patients. V was cut by 6 bases and J by 0 bases, with 9 bases left in between. The germline V gene encodes CDR1 LGHNT and CDR2 FRNRAP. CDR3 size: 14 residues. The assay was immunoSEQ multiplex PCR, and TCRdb's table has in-frame clones only and misses some. Of 65,000 to 80,000 clones listed, around nine tenths were seen once; the top ten hold around 9.5%. The J gene is TRBJ1-5, the V gene TRBV12-5; D is uncertain. Specimen: PBMCs. The receptor's source is a woman between 45 and 60 years old with colorectal cancer. Here the CDR3 DNA reads TGTGCTAGTGGCCCGGGCCTTAGCAATCAGCCCCAGCATTTT. It yields the protein CASGPGLSNQPQHF.